This entry lists 30 T cell receptor beta chains sequenced from one sample in a study of Ad26.COV2.S vaccination and SARS-CoV-2 variants. Measured with immunoSEQ multiplex PCR; TCRdb has only the in-frame clones, and not every one. The sample has over 450,000 clones, 80% to 90% seen once. Sample treatment: some 20 received Ad26.COV2.S at low or high dose, single or two shots; roughly five received placebo; per-sample allocation not given. Day 63 after the first injection of vaccine or placebo was the sampling time. The material sequenced was peripheral blood, taken in a trial of Ad26.COV2.S vaccine versus placebo. The source is a person aged 18 to 59 who received the Ad26.COV2.S COVID-19 vaccine or a placebo.

V usage is TRBV2 and J usage is TRBJ2-3; 8 nucleotides align to TRBD1. Germline V CDR1 and CDR2: SNHLY, FYNNEI. The CDR3 sequence is 15 residues long. Losses at the gene ends were 5 bases for V and 2 bases for J; bases not matched to a gene: 6. The CDR3 DNA is TGTGCCAGCAGTTCCGGACAGGGTTACACAGATACGCAGTATTTT. Translating it yields CASSSGQGYTDTQYF. The whole variable domain, filled in from reference TRBV2 and TRBJ2-3, reads EPEVTQTPSHQVTQMGQEVILRCVPISNHLYFYWYRQILGQKVEFLVSFYNNEISEKSEIFDDQFSVERPDGSNFTLKIRSTKLEDSAMYFCASSSGQGYTDTQYFGPGTRLTVL.

The genes are TRBV10-3 and TRBJ2-7, with D maybe TRBD1 (5 bases). Germline loops: CDR1 ENHRY, CDR2 SYGVKD. This CDR3 comprises 12 residues. V was shortened by 6 bases and J by 4 bases, with 10 bases between the two germline ends. CDR3 loop: CAIRSPGYEQYF. DNA for the CDR3: TGTGCCATCAGATCCCCAGGGTACGAGCAGTACTTC.

CDR3 in amino acids: CASSPRWAGLQETQYF. The CDR3 DNA sequence: TGTGCCAGCTCACCACGATGGGCGGGGTTACAAGAGACCCAGTACTTC. This chain connects TRBV18 to TRBJ2-5; TRBD2 might be the D (6 bases). With 1 base removed from V and 2 bases from J, the gap between germline ends came to 14 bases. The V gene's germline CDR1 is KGHSH and CDR2 LQKENI. The CDR3 extends over 16 amino acids.

The chain is built from TRBV10-3 and TRBJ2-1, with 9 positions matching TRBD2. This CDR3 is 15 amino acids long. The germline V gene encodes CDR1 ENHRY and CDR2 SYGVKD. The junction had 9 bases not matched to a gene; V was cut back by 8 bases and J by 4 bases. The CDR3 spells CAIGESGGFYNEQFF. Here the CDR3 DNA reads TGTGCCATCGGAGAGAGCGGGGGGTTTTACAATGAGCAGTTCTTC.

The V call is TRBV9, the J call TRBJ2-6; no definite D call. This CDR3 is built from 15 residues. Germline V gene data show CDR1 as SGDLS and CDR2 as YYNGEE. V was shortened by 1 base and J by 4 bases, with 9 bases between the two germline ends. CDR3 sequence: CASSVRVQGANVLTF. The CDR3, as DNA: TGTGCCAGCAGCGTAAGAGTCCAGGGGGCCAACGTCCTGACTTTC.

This clone was detected once. The CDR3 protein is CASSPEVADNEQFF. Here the CDR3 DNA reads TGTGCCAGCTCACCGGAGGTAGCCGACAATGAGCAGTTCTTC. The J gene is TRBJ2-1, the V gene TRBV18; the D gene is possibly TRBD2 (5 bases). Germline CDR1 reads KGHSH; CDR2 reads LQKENI. The CDR3 runs 14 residues. V was clipped by 3 bases and J by 5 bases, with 11 bases between them.

This rearrangement joins TRBV7-2 to TRBJ2-1; 9 positions agree with TRBD2. Germline CDR1 SGHTA, CDR2 FQGNSA. V shed 1 base and J 8 bases; nucleotides not matched to a gene: 6. This CDR3 contains 15 residues. The CDR3 DNA is TGTGCCAGCAGCTTAGGGATAGCGGGGGTGGATGAGCAGTTCTTC. Its protein is CASSLGIAGVDEQFF.

The table lists this clone with a few counts. V usage is TRBV6-5 and J usage is TRBJ2-2; D is ambiguous. The germline gives CDR1 MNHEY, CDR2 SVGAGI. The CDR3 runs to 15 residues. V dropped 2 bases and J dropped 3 bases, with 10 bases sitting between them. The CDR3 sequence: CASSYNDRDTGELFF. The CDR3 coding sequence is TGTGCCAGCAGTTACAATGATCGGGACACCGGGGAGCTGTTTTTT.

The chain links TRBV12-2 to TRBJ2-1; the table gives TRBD2 as D, unverified against the DNA. TRBV12-2 is assigned pseudogene status. The CDR3 has 16 amino acids. CDR3 coding DNA: TGTGCAAGTCGCTCCTCACTAGCGGGGGACTACAATGAGCAGTTCTTC. Its translation: CASRSSLAGDYNEQFF.

This clone occurred once. J is TRBJ1-2 and V is TRBV27; D gene ambiguous. Germline CDR1 reads MNHEY; CDR2 reads SMNVEV (reference sequence). V lost 3 bases to trimming and J lost 1 base, with 18 bases between them. This CDR3 is built from 17 residues. The CDR3 bases are TGTGCCAGCAGTTTTCTTGTTCGGGTCGGAAATAACTATGGCTACACCTTC. This sequence encodes CASSFLVRVGNNYGYTF.

CDR3 DNA sequence: TGTGCCAGCAGCTTACTACGGGGGGGTAGCAATCAGCCCCAGCATTTT. Translated: CASSLLRGGSNQPQHF. This chain links TRBV7-8 with TRBJ1-5; maybe TRBD1 (5 bases). The CDR3 covers 16 residues. V lost 2 bases to trimming and J lost 0 bases, with 11 bases between them. Germline V gives CDR1 SGHVS, CDR2 FQNEAQ.

The gene calls are TRBV27 and TRBJ2-1; 8 nucleotides align to TRBD2. This CDR3 region has 15 residues. CDR1 and CDR2 (germline): MNHEY, SMNVEV (reference sequence). V was clipped by 5 bases and J by 4 bases; unmatched bases: 7. For the CDR3, the DNA is TGTGCCAGCAGTATGACTAGCGTCTTGTACAATGAGCAGTTCTTC. As protein: CASSMTSVLYNEQFF.

V is TRBV7-8 and J is TRBJ1-2, with TRBD1 matching 9 bases. Germline CDR1 SGHVS, CDR2 FQNEAQ. V lost 1 base to trimming and J lost 4 bases; unmatched junction nucleotides: 7. The CDR3 has 16 amino acids. For the CDR3, the DNA is TGTGCCAGCAGCTTAGGTGGACAGGGGATTGTCTATGGCTACACCTTC. This gives the protein CASSLGGQGIVYGYTF.

The chain couples TRBV15 to TRBJ1-2; possibly TRBD1 for D (5 bases). Deletions cut 0 bases from V and 13 bases from J, with 24 bases between. The CDR3 runs 16 residues. Germline values: CDR1 LNHNV, CDR2 YYDKDF (reference sequence). CDR3 region: CATSRDDGGREPFFTF. CDR3 DNA sequence: TGTGCCACCAGCAGAGATGATGGGGGTCGCGAGCCCTTCTTCACCTTC.

The CDR3 here is CASSLGGLTYNEQFF. For the CDR3, the DNA is TGTGCCAGCAGTTTGGGGGGGCTTACTTACAATGAGCAGTTCTTC. The gene calls are TRBV28 and TRBJ2-1; tentatively, D is TRBD2 (7 bases). This CDR3 has 15 residues. CDR1 MDHEN and CDR2 SYDVKM come from the germline V gene. V was cut by 3 bases and J by 4 bases, with 13 bases left in between.

The J gene is TRBJ2-1, the V gene TRBV3-1 (or the pseudogene TRBV3-2); D unresolved. Trimming stripped 4 bases from V and 3 bases from J, with 13 bases between. The CDR3 length is 15 residues. Germline values: CDR1 LGHDT, CDR2 YNNKEL (reference sequence). CDR3 sequence reads: CASSPTTELYNEQFF. CDR3 nucleotide sequence: TGTGCCAGCAGCCCAACGACCGAGCTCTACAATGAGCAGTTCTTC.

The CDR3: CASSRARGPDYSNQPQHF. CDR3 nucleotides: TGTGCCAGTAGTAGGGCCAGGGGCCCCGATTATAGCAATCAGCCCCAGCATTTT. The chain recombines TRBV19 with TRBJ1-5; perhaps TRBD1 as D (6 bases). The CDR3 has 18 amino acids. Germline lookup yields CDR1 LNHDA and CDR2 SQIVND (reference sequence). V lost 4 bases, J lost 0 bases, and 19 bases lay in between.

The chain links TRBV2 to TRBJ2-7; unclear D gene. The germline gives CDR1 SNHLY, CDR2 FYNNEI. The germline V and J ends were trimmed by 7 bases and 1 base, with 8 bases remaining between them. The CDR3 loop spans 12 amino acids. CDR3 in amino acids: CASTSGSYEQYF. CDR3 bases: TGTGCCAGCACATCGGGTTCCTACGAGCAGTACTTC.

This clone was found once. This chain uses TRBV27 with TRBJ2-7; 8 positions match TRBD1. The ends lost 8 bases at V and 0 bases at J; junction bases unmatched: 12. Per the germline V gene, CDR1 is MNHEY and CDR2 is SMNVEV (reference sequence). The CDR3 runs 16 residues. The CDR3 loop reads CASSQRGQDNSYEQYF. CDR3 in DNA: TGTGCCAGCTCCCAACGGGGACAGGACAACTCCTACGAGCAGTACTTC.

Only one count was recorded for this clone. This chain uses TRBV2 with TRBJ1-5; 8 positions agree with TRBD1. V lost 1 base, J lost 7 bases, and 3 bases stayed unmatched. The CDR3 covers 14 residues. In germline, CDR1 is SNHLY, CDR2 FYNNEI. Here the CDR3 reads CASSEEQGDQPQHF. In nucleotides, the CDR3 is TGTGCCAGCAGTGAAGAACAGGGGGACCAGCCCCAGCATTTT. Together with reference TRBV2 and TRBJ1-5, the CDR3 gives the full variable domain: EPEVTQTPSHQVTQMGQEVILRCVPISNHLYFYWYRQILGQKVEFLVSFYNNEISEKSEIFDDQFSVERPDGSNFTLKIRSTKLEDSAMYFCASSEEQGDQPQHFGDGTRLSIL.

The chain combines TRBV2 with TRBJ1-1, with 9 bases aligning to TRBD1. Trimming at V came to 10 bases and at J to 2 bases, leaving 8 bases not matched to a gene. The CDR3 contains 14 residues. Germline-derived CDR1 and CDR2 are SNHLY and FYNNEI. CDR3 loop: CAIHRDRANTEAFF. DNA for the CDR3: TGTGCCATTCACCGGGACAGGGCTAACACTGAAGCTTTCTTT.

This chain links TRBV7-2 with TRBJ1-6, with 7 nucleotides matching TRBD1. The CDR3 covers 15 residues. J was trimmed by 7 bases and V by 2 bases; bases with no gene match: 5. Germline V CDR1 and CDR2: SGHTA, FQGNSA. The CDR3 spells CASSLRQGRNSPLHF. The CDR3 DNA reads as TGTGCCAGCAGCTTAAGACAGGGACGGAATTCACCCCTCCACTTT.

The chain combines TRBV18 with TRBJ2-1; TRBD2 might be the D (6 bases). V was pared by 3 bases and J by 6 bases, with 15 bases between. Germline-derived CDR1 and CDR2 are KGHSH and LQKENI. This CDR3 has 15 amino acids. CDR3 region: CASSPLLAQGNEQFF. The CDR3 bases are TGTGCCAGCTCACCCCTCCTAGCGCAGGGCAATGAGCAGTTCTTC.

The J gene is TRBJ1-6, the V gene TRBV28; 9 positions agree with TRBD1. The CDR3 is 16 amino acids. The germline gives CDR1 MDHEN, CDR2 SYDVKM. V was clipped by 5 bases and J by 5 bases; unmatched bases: 7. As DNA, the CDR3 is TGTGCCAGCAGTACCCCGGGACAGGGTAATAATTCACCCCTCCACTTT. Protein product: CASSTPGQGNNSPLHF.

The rearrangement links TRBV4-2 to TRBJ2-3; D not resolved. V was shortened by 0 bases and J by 4 bases, with 11 bases between the two germline ends. CDR3 size: 15 residues. Germline lookup yields CDR1 LGHNA and CDR2 YNFKEQ. CDR3 residues: CASSQDLVRPDTQYF. The CDR3, as DNA: TGTGCCAGCAGCCAAGATCTGGTTCGCCCAGATACGCAGTATTTT.

This chain joins TRBV5-1 and TRBJ1-5; TRBD1 matches at 7 bases. This CDR3 is built from 16 residues. CDR1 and CDR2 (germline): SGHRS, YFSETQ. The V gene end was trimmed by 0 bases and the J gene end by 0 bases; junction bases not matched to a gene: 3. CDR3 region: CASSLGGTDSNQPQHF. As DNA, the CDR3 is TGCGCCAGCAGCTTGGGTGGGACAGATAGCAATCAGCCCCAGCATTTT.

CDR3 bases: TGTGCCAGCAGTTCTCTGGGACAGCCGCGAGACTATGGCTACACCTTC. The encoded protein is CASSSLGQPRDYGYTF. This rearrangement joins TRBV6-5 to TRBJ1-2, with 7 bases that match TRBD1. Germline assignment: CDR1 MNHEY and CDR2 SVGAGI. This CDR3 spans 16 amino acids. Losses at the gene ends were 4 bases for V and 3 bases for J; bases not matched to a gene: 11.

This chain links TRBV27 with TRBJ2-1; TRBD1 agrees at 7 bases. Trimming removed 8 bases from V and 0 bases from J; junction bases left unmatched: 7. Per the germline V gene, CDR1 is MNHEY and CDR2 is SMNVEV (reference sequence). The CDR3 is made up of 15 amino acids. The CDR3 nucleotides are TGTGCCAGCCGGAACAGGGGAAGCTCCTACAATGAGCAGTTCTTC. Encoded protein: CASRNRGSSYNEQFF.

This chain connects TRBV30 to TRBJ1-5, with D unclear. Germline CDR1 is GTSNPN and CDR2 is SVGIG (reference sequence). This CDR3 has 12 amino acids. V shed 5 bases and J shed 6 bases, with 11 bases lying between them. The CDR3 nucleotides are TGTGCCTGGGGATTTGCGGGTCAGCCCCAGCATTTT. This sequence encodes CAWGFAGQPQHF.

The chain uses TRBV4-3 and TRBJ2-7; 10 nucleotides align to TRBD1. The CDR3 runs to 13 residues. The V gene's germline CDR1 is LGHNA and CDR2 YSLEER. V gave up 4 bases and J gave up 9 bases; unmatched junction bases: 6. CDR3 sequence: CASSPDRGPTQYF. The CDR3 bases are TGCGCCAGCAGCCCCGACAGGGGGCCTACGCAGTACTTC.